The clone carrying this TCR beta chain has only one observation. What it binds is unknown. V was shortened by 2 bases and J by 6 bases, with 11 bases between the two germline ends. The CDR3 is 14 residues long. Germline V lookup: CDR1 LGHNA, CDR2 YSLEER. The data are from a study of cytomegalovirus exposure and HLA in healthy donors. At the level of the study: A later analysis reported the same platform for the roughly 120 validation repertoires and the roughly 700 first-cohort repertoires.

Study outcomes and limitations: Three chains linked to CMV were shown in vitro to be specific for CMV antigens. Cytomegalovirus association was listed for about 160 TCR beta chains.

Only in-frame clones appear in the TCRdb table, and some are missing; sequencing was by immunoSEQ multiplex PCR. The sample has over 100,000 clones, almost 90% seen once; the top ten hold more than 2%. Sequencing was performed on PBMCs. The source of this sequence is a woman between 18 and 29 years old in good health and CMV-seronegative. This sequence joins TRBV4-3 and TRBJ2-1; D is undetermined. CDR3 in amino acids: CASSQSAGGNEQFF. CDR3 sequence (DNA): TGCGCCAGCAGCCAAAGTGCAGGTGGCAATGAGCAGTTCTTC.